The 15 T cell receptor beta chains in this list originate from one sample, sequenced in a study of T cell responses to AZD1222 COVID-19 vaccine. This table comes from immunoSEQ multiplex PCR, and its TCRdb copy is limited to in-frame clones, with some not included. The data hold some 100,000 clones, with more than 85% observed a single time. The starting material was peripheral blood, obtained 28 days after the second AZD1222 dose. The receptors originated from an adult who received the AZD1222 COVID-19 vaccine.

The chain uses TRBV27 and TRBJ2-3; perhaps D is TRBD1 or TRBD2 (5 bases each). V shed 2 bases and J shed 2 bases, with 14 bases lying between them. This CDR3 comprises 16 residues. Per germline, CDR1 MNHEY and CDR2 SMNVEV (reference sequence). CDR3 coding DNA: TGTGCCAGCAGTTTAGGGGCTAGCACCCCCACAGATACGCAGTATTTT. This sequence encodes CASSLGASTPTDTQYF.

The CDR3 DNA reads TGTGCCAGCAGCTTTGGGGCAGTTCGGTACGAGCAGTACTTC. Residues: CASSFGAVRYEQYF. This chain links TRBV7-9 with TRBJ2-7; a possible D gene is TRBD1 (5 bases). CDR1 is SEHNR and CDR2 is FQNEAQ in the germline V gene (reference sequence). The germline V and J ends were trimmed by 3 bases and 4 bases, with 13 bases remaining between them. The CDR3 consists of 14 residues.

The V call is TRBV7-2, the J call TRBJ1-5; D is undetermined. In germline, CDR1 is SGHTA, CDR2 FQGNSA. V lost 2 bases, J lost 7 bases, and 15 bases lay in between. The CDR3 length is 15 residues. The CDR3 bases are TGTGCCAGCAGCTTAATCTTCGGGCGTTTGCAGCCCCAGCATTTT. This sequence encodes CASSLIFGRLQPQHF.

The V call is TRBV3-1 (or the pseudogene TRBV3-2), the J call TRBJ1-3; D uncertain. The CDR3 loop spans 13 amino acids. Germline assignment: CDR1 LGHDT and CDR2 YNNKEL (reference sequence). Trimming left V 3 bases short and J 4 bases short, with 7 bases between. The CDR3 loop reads CASSQPTGNTIYF. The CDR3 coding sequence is TGTGCCAGCAGCCAGCCCACGGGAAACACCATATATTTT.

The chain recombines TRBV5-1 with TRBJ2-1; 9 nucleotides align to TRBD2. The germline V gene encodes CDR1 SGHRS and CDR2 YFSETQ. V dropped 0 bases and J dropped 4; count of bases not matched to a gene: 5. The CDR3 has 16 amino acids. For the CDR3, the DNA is TGCGCCAGCAGCTTGGCTCGACTAGCGGCATACAATGAGCAGTTCTTC. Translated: CASSLARLAAYNEQFF.

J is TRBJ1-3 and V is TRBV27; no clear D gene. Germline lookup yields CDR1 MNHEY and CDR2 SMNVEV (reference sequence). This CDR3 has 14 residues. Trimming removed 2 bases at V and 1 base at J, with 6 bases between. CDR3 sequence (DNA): TGTGCCAGCAGTTTAAGAGGGTCTGGAAACACCATATATTTT. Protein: CASSLRGSGNTIYF.

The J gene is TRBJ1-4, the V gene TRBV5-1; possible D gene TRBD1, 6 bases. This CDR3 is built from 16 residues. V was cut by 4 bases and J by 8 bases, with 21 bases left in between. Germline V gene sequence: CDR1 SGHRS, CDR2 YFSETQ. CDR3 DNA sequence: TGCGCCAGCAGCCTCCGGCAGGGGTCCCTTAGGGAAAAACTGTTTTTT. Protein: CASSLRQGSLREKLFF.

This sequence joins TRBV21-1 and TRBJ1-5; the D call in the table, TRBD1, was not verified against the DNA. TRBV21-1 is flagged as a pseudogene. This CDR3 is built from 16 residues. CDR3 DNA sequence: TGTGCCAGCAGCAAAGACTTCCGGACAGAAATCAAGCCCCAGCATTTT. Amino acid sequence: CASSKDFRTEIKPQHF.

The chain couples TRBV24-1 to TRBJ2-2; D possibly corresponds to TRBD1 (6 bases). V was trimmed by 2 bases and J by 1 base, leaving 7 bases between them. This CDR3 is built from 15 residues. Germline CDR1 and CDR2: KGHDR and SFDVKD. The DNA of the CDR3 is TGTGCCACCAGTGATTCCAGGGGGAACACCGGGGAGCTGTTTTTT. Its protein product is CATSDSRGNTGELFF.

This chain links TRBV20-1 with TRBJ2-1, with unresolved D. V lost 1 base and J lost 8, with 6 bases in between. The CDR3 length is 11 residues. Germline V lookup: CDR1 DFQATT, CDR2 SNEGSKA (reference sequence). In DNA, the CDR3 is TGCAGTGCTAGAGTAACCGATGAGCAGTTCTTC. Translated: CSARVTDEQFF.

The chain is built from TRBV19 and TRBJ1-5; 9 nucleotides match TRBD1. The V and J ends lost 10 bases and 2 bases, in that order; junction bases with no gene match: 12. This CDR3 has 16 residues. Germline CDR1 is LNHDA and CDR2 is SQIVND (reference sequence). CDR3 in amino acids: CATSPGQGRGNQPQHF. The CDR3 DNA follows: TGTGCCACATCCCCGGGACAGGGAAGAGGCAATCAGCCCCAGCATTTT. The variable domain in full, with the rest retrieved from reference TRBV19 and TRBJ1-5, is DGGITQSPKYLFRKEGQNVTLSCEQNLNHDAMYWYRQDPGQGLRLIYYSQIVNDFQKGDIAEGYSVSREKKESFPLTVTSAQKNPTAFYLCATSPGQGRGNQPQHFGDGTRLSIL.

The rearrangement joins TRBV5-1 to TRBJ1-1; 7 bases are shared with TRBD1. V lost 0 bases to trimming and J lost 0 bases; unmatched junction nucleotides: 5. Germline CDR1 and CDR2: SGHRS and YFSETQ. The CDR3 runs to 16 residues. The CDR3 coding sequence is TGCGCCAGCAGCTTGGGACAGGGTATGATGAACACTGAAGCTTTCTTT. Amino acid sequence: CASSLGQGMMNTEAFF. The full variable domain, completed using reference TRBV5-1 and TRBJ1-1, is KAGVTQTPRYLIKTRGQQVTLSCSPISGHRSVSWYQQTPGQGLQFLFEYFSETQRNKGNFPGRFSGRQFSNSRSEMNVSTLELGDSALYLCASSLGQGMMNTEAFFGQGTRLTVV.

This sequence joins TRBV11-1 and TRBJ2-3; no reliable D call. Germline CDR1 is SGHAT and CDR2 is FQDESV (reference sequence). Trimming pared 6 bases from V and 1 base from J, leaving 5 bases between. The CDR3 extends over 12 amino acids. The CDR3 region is CASRHGTDTQYF. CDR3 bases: TGTGCCAGCAGGCATGGCACAGATACGCAGTATTTT.

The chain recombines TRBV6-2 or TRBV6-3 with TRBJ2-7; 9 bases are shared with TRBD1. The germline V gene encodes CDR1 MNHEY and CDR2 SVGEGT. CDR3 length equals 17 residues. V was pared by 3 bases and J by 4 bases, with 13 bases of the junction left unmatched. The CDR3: CASSYSNRGLLSYEQYF. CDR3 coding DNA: TGTGCCAGCAGTTATTCCAACAGGGGGCTGTTAAGTTACGAGCAGTACTTC.

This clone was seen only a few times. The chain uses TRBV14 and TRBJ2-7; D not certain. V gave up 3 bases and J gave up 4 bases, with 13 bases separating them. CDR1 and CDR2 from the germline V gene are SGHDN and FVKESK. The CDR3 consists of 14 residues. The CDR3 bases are TGTGCCAGCAGCCATCTGTTGTGGAGTTACGAGCAGTACTTC. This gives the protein CASSHLLWSYEQYF.